These T cell receptor beta chains were read from a single sample in a study of cytomegalovirus exposure and HLA in healthy donors. Sequencing was performed with immunoSEQ multiplex PCR; in TCRdb, only in-frame clones are kept and a portion is missing. Its clone listing holds about 130,000 clones. The sequenced material came from PBMCs. The receptor set was obtained from a middle-aged man in good health and CMV-seronegative. Both conserved end residues are part of each CDR3. Fields, in order: V gene, J gene, D gene, CDR3 DNA, CDR3 protein. The D gene is left open where the match is weak.

v_gene: TRBV5-8; j_gene: TRBJ1-3; d_gene: .; CDR3nt: TGTGCCAGCAGCTTTGTTCAGGGGACAGGAAACACCATATATTTT; CDR3aa: CASSFVQGTGNTIYF
v_gene: TRBV7-9; j_gene: TRBJ2-1; d_gene: TRBD2; CDR3nt: TGTGCCAGCACCGGGACTAGCGCGAGCTCCTACAATGAGCAGTTCTTC; CDR3aa: CASTGTSASSYNEQFF
v_gene: TRBV11-3; j_gene: TRBJ1-1; d_gene: .; CDR3nt: TGTGCCAGCAGCTGGTCAGGGGTGAACACTGAAGCTTTCTTT; CDR3aa: CASSWSGVNTEAFF
v_gene: TRBV7-9; j_gene: TRBJ1-2; d_gene: .; CDR3nt: TGTGCCAGCAGCTTGGGGCAGGGGAGCTACACCTTC; CDR3aa: CASSLGQGSYTF
v_gene: TRBV19; j_gene: TRBJ2-7; d_gene: TRBD1; CDR3nt: TGTGCCAGTAGCAGAGACAGGGGGGCCTACGAGCAGTACTTC; CDR3aa: CASSRDRGAYEQYF
v_gene: TRBV5-1; j_gene: TRBJ2-2; d_gene: TRBD2; CDR3nt: TGCGCCAGCAGCTGGGGACTAGCGGGGACCGGGGAGCTGTTTTTT; CDR3aa: CASSWGLAGTGELFF
v_gene: TRBV7-3; j_gene: TRBJ2-3; d_gene: .; CDR3nt: TGTGCCAGCAGCTTACAGGGGCCTAGCACAGATACGCAGTATTTT; CDR3aa: CASSLQGPSTDTQYF
v_gene: TRBV7-6; j_gene: TRBJ2-1; d_gene: TRBD2; CDR3nt: TGTGCCAGCAGCTCGACTAGCGGGAGAAATGAGCAGTTCTTC; CDR3aa: CASSSTSGRNEQFF
v_gene: TRBV4-1; j_gene: TRBJ1-2; d_gene: .; CDR3nt: TGCGCCAGCAGCCAAGGGACGGGGGTGCGGGGAAGCACCTTC; CDR3aa: CASSQGTGVRGSTF
v_gene: TRBV5-1; j_gene: TRBJ1-4; d_gene: TRBD1; CDR3nt: TGCGCCAGCAGCCGGGACAGCGTCGAAAAACTGTTTTTT; CDR3aa: CASSRDSVEKLFF
v_gene: TRBV11-1; j_gene: TRBJ2-2; d_gene: TRBD2; CDR3nt: TGTGCCAGCAGCTTAGTTCTAGCGGGAACCGGGGAGCTGTTTTTT; CDR3aa: CASSLVLAGTGELFF
v_gene: TRBV2; j_gene: TRBJ2-3; d_gene: TRBD2; CDR3nt: TGTGCCAGCAGTGCTAATAGCGGGATCACAGATACGCAGTATTTT; CDR3aa: CASSANSGITDTQYF
v_gene: TRBV6-5; j_gene: TRBJ1-2; d_gene: TRBD1; CDR3nt: TGTGCCAGCAGCATGGACAGGGGGCTTGGCTACACCTTC; CDR3aa: CASSMDRGLGYTF
v_gene: TRBV11-1; j_gene: TRBJ2-1; d_gene: .; CDR3nt: TGTGCCAGCAGCGCACGAGTCGGCTCCTACAATGAGCAGTTCTTC; CDR3aa: CASSARVGSYNEQFF
v_gene: TRBV6-1; j_gene: TRBJ1-1; d_gene: .; CDR3nt: TGTGCCAGCACTCGCCTGGTCAGGAACACTGAAGCTTTCTTT; CDR3aa: CASTRLVRNTEAFF
v_gene: TRBV5-1; j_gene: TRBJ2-1; d_gene: .; CDR3nt: TGCGCCAGCAGCTTGGCTAACTTTCCTAACAATGAGCAGTTCTTC; CDR3aa: CASSLANFPNNEQFF
v_gene: TRBV7-9; j_gene: TRBJ2-7; d_gene: TRBD2; CDR3nt: TGTGCCAGCAGACGAGCTAGCGGGGCCTCCTACGAGCAGTACTTC; CDR3aa: CASRRASGASYEQYF
v_gene: TRBV5-4; j_gene: TRBJ1-2; d_gene: .; CDR3nt: TGTGCCAGCAGCGTGGAGCAGCGGGGCTACACCTTC; CDR3aa: CASSVEQRGYTF
v_gene: TRBV11-3; j_gene: TRBJ2-3; d_gene: .; CDR3nt: TGTGCCAGCAGCTCATACAGGGACGTTACGCAGTATTTT; CDR3aa: CASSSYRDVTQYF
v_gene: TRBV27; j_gene: TRBJ2-3; d_gene: TRBD2; CDR3nt: TGTGCCAGCAGTAGCCCCCAGGGCGGGAGTGCAGCAGATACGCAGTATTTT; CDR3aa: CASSSPQGGSAADTQYF
v_gene: TRBV15; j_gene: TRBJ1-2; d_gene: .; CDR3nt: TGTGCCACCAGCAGAGACATAACTACAGGGCCCGGCTACACCTTC; CDR3aa: CATSRDITTGPGYTF
v_gene: TRBV5-1; j_gene: TRBJ2-3; d_gene: TRBD2; CDR3nt: TGCGCCAGCAGCTTGCCTAGCGGGGGGCCAGATACGCAGTATTTT; CDR3aa: CASSLPSGGPDTQYF
v_gene: TRBV21-1; j_gene: TRBJ2-7; d_gene: .; CDR3nt: TGTGCCAGCAGCAAAGCGCTAGGGGCGGGAGGAGGAAATTACGAGCAGTACTTC; CDR3aa: CASSKALGAGGGNYEQYF
v_gene: TRBV5-1; j_gene: TRBJ2-2; d_gene: TRBD2; CDR3nt: TGCGCCAGCAGCTACGAGACTAGCGGGAGGGCCATCCCCACCGGGGAGCTGTTTTTT; CDR3aa: CASSYETSGRAIPTGELFF
v_gene: TRBV9; j_gene: TRBJ2-7; d_gene: .; CDR3nt: TGTGCCAGCAGCGTAGAGGGGGTCGGCGAGCAGTACTTC; CDR3aa: CASSVEGVGEQYF
v_gene: TRBV28; j_gene: TRBJ1-5; d_gene: .; CDR3nt: TGTGCCGGCGGACAAGGACAGCAGGGCAATCAGCCCCAGCATTTT; CDR3aa: CAGGQGQQGNQPQHF
v_gene: TRBV7-9; j_gene: TRBJ2-5; d_gene: TRBD2; CDR3nt: TGTGCCAGCAGCCAATTTAGCGGGAGGGAAGAGACCCAGTACTTC; CDR3aa: CASSQFSGREETQYF
v_gene: TRBV30; j_gene: TRBJ2-2; d_gene: TRBD2; CDR3nt: TGTGCCTGGAGTGCCGGACTAGCGGGAGGCACCGGGGAGCTGTTTTTT; CDR3aa: CAWSAGLAGGTGELFF
v_gene: TRBV30; j_gene: TRBJ2-1; d_gene: TRBD2; CDR3nt: TGTGCCTGGAAGGTTGTCCGCGGGAGCTCCTACAATGAGCAGTTCTTC; CDR3aa: CAWKVVRGSSYNEQFF
v_gene: TRBV19; j_gene: TRBJ2-1; d_gene: .; CDR3nt: TGTGCCAGTAGTAGTCCAGGGGACTACAATGAGCAGTTCTTC; CDR3aa: CASSSPGDYNEQFF
v_gene: TRBV10-3; j_gene: TRBJ2-3; d_gene: .; CDR3nt: TGTGCCATCAGTGACCAGTTCACAGTAGGTGGTTCGGATACGCAGTATTTT; CDR3aa: CAISDQFTVGGSDTQYF
v_gene: TRBV5-4; j_gene: TRBJ2-2; d_gene: TRBD2; CDR3nt: TGTGCCAGCAGCCCTCGTAGCGGGAGGGTGGGCACCGGGGAGCTGTTTTTT; CDR3aa: CASSPRSGRVGTGELFF
v_gene: TRBV28; j_gene: TRBJ1-2; d_gene: .; CDR3nt: TGTGCCAGCAGTATAGACAGAACTGGCTACACCTTC; CDR3aa: CASSIDRTGYTF
v_gene: TRBV5-1; j_gene: TRBJ2-5; d_gene: TRBD2; CDR3nt: TGCGCCAGCAGCTTGGTCCTAGCGGGAGCTGAGACCCAGTACTTC; CDR3aa: CASSLVLAGAETQYF
v_gene: TRBV18; j_gene: TRBJ1-1; d_gene: .; CDR3nt: TGTGCCAGCTCAGCCTTTAGAGAAGCTTTCTTT; CDR3aa: CASSAFREAFF
v_gene: TRBV4-1; j_gene: TRBJ2-1; d_gene: TRBD2; CDR3nt: TGCGCCAGCAGCCCCGGGACTAGCGGGGGGAGCTCCTACAATGAGCAGTTCTTC; CDR3aa: CASSPGTSGGSSYNEQFF
v_gene: TRBV27; j_gene: TRBJ1-4; d_gene: .; CDR3nt: TGTGCCAGCAGTTTATTCGCGGGGGAAAAACTGTTTTTT; CDR3aa: CASSLFAGEKLFF
v_gene: TRBV27; j_gene: TRBJ1-2; d_gene: .; CDR3nt: TGTGCCAGCAGTTTTTGGCAGGGGTATGGCTACACCTTC; CDR3aa: CASSFWQGYGYTF
v_gene: TRBV11-3; j_gene: TRBJ2-1; d_gene: .; CDR3nt: TGTGCCAGCAGCTTAGATCAAGCTAGAAGCTCCTACAATGAGCAGTTCTTC; CDR3aa: CASSLDQARSSYNEQFF
v_gene: TRBV5-1; j_gene: TRBJ2-1; d_gene: TRBD2; CDR3nt: TGCGCCAGCAGCTCTGGGGTAGCGGGAGGCGCCTACAATGAGCAGTTCTTC; CDR3aa: CASSSGVAGGAYNEQFF
v_gene: TRBV5-4; j_gene: TRBJ1-1; d_gene: .; CDR3nt: TGTGCCAGCAGCCGGGGTGGCGGGGAGGGGTACACTGAAGCTTTCTTT; CDR3aa: CASSRGGGEGYTEAFF
v_gene: TRBV5-6; j_gene: TRBJ2-1; d_gene: .; CDR3nt: TGTGCCAGCAGCTTTTACAGAGGGAATGAGCAGTTCTTC; CDR3aa: CASSFYRGNEQFF
v_gene: TRBV18; j_gene: TRBJ1-4; d_gene: TRBD1; CDR3nt: TGTGCCAGCTCACCCAACGGGACAGGGTTACAAAAACTGTTTTTT; CDR3aa: CASSPNGTGLQKLFF
v_gene: TRBV14; j_gene: TRBJ2-7; d_gene: TRBD2; CDR3nt: TGTGCCAGCAGCCTGGGGACTAGCGGGAGACCGACCTACGAGCAGTACTTC; CDR3aa: CASSLGTSGRPTYEQYF
v_gene: TRBV5-1; j_gene: TRBJ2-7; d_gene: TRBD1; CDR3nt: TGCGCCAGCAGCTGGGCTGGGACAGGGGCCTACGAGCAGTACTTC; CDR3aa: CASSWAGTGAYEQYF
v_gene: TRBV4-2; j_gene: TRBJ1-1; d_gene: .; CDR3nt: TGTGCCAGCAGCCAAGGCGAAGCGACAGCGGGTAGAGGAACTGAAGCTTTCTTT; CDR3aa: CASSQGEATAGRGTEAFF
v_gene: TRBV15; j_gene: TRBJ2-7; d_gene: .; CDR3nt: TGTGCCACCAGCAGAGAAGGGGTTGGGTACGAGCAGTACTTC; CDR3aa: CATSREGVGYEQYF
v_gene: TRBV5-6; j_gene: TRBJ2-5; d_gene: .; CDR3nt: TGTGCCAGCAGCTTAGGAGAGGCCGCCCAGTACTTC; CDR3aa: CASSLGEAAQYF